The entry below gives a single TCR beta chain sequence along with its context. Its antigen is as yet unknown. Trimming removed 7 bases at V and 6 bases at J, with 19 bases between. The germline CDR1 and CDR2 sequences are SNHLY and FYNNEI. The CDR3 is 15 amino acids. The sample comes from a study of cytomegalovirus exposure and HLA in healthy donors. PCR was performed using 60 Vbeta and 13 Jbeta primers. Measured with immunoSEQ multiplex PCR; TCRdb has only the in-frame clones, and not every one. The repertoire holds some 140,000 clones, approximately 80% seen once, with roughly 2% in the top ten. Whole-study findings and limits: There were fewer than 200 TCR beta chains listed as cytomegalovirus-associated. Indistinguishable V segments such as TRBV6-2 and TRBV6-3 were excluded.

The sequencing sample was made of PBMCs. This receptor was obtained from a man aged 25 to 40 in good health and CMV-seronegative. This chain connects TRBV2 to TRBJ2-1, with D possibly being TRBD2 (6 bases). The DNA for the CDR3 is TGTGCCAGCAAAGCCGCGGGGCTCATCTTCAATGAGCAGTTCTTC. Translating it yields CASKAAGLIFNEQFF.